What follows are 6 T cell receptor beta chains derived from one specimen sequenced in a study of glioma-infiltrating T cells after dendritic cell vaccination. Produced via immunoSEQ multiplex PCR; TCRdb's table is partial and in-frame only. This table has about 3,100 clones, around 79% appearing once. The source material was tumor tissue, sampled before dendritic cell vaccination. The receptors were sampled from a human donor with glioblastoma.

This clone was observed once. The chain has TRBV28 and TRBJ1-6; TRBD1 matches at 9 bases. The CDR3 has 15 residues. Germline values: CDR1 MDHEN, CDR2 SYDVKM. J gave up 10 bases and V 6 bases, and 10 bases lay outside the gene matches. The chain's CDR3 is CASSRNRGQLSPLHF. DNA of the CDR3: TGTGCCAGCAGCCGGAACAGGGGGCAGTTGTCACCCCTCCACTTT. Using reference TRBV28 and TRBJ1-6 for the parts outside the CDR3, the full variable domain is DVKVTQSSRYLVKRTGEKVFLECVQDMDHENMFWYRQDPGLGLRLIYFSYDVKMKEKGDIPEGYSVSREKKERFSLILESASTNQTSMYLCASSRNRGQLSPLHFGNGTRLTVT.

This chain's CDR3 is CAISSLPGQGTGELFF. The CDR3 DNA reads as TGTGCCATCAGTTCCCTTCCTGGACAGGGCACCGGGGAGCTGTTTTTT. The V call is TRBV10-3, the J call TRBJ2-2; the match to TRBD1 covers 8 bases. The V gene end was trimmed by 5 bases and the J gene end by 4 bases; junction bases not matched to a gene: 9. Germline CDR1 reads ENHRY; CDR2 reads SYGVKD. CDR3 size: 16 residues.

The chain recombines TRBV29-1 with TRBJ2-7; 9 bases match TRBD2. The CDR3 has 14 amino acids. Germline V gives CDR1 SQVTM, CDR2 ANQGSEA. With V trimmed by 6 bases and J by 3 bases, 9 bases remained unmatched. The CDR3 DNA sequence: TGCAGCGTCCGCAGCGCGGGAGGGAACTACGAGCAGTACTTC. As protein: CSVRSAGGNYEQYF.

The chain combines TRBV7-9 with TRBJ2-1; TRBD2 aligns across 9 bases. Germline V CDR1 and CDR2: SEHNR, FQNEAQ (reference sequence). There are 15 residues in the CDR3. V dropped 5 bases and J dropped 1; count of bases not matched to a gene: 3. CDR3 sequence: CASSPSGGSYNEQFF. The CDR3, as DNA: TGTGCCAGCAGCCCAAGCGGGGGGTCCTACAATGAGCAGTTCTTC.

This chain uses TRBV30 with TRBJ2-7, with 8 positions matching TRBD1. The V gene end was trimmed by 5 bases and the J gene end by 5 bases; junction bases not matched to a gene: 8. This CDR3 has 13 residues. Germline CDR1 GTSNPN, CDR2 SVGIG (reference sequence). The CDR3 coding sequence is TGTGCCTGGCGGTCAGGGGGCGGAAACGAGCAGTACTTC. It is translated as CAWRSGGGNEQYF.

This clone has a handful of counts. The chain combines TRBV10-3 with TRBJ2-7; TRBD1 agrees at 9 bases. J lost 2 bases, V lost 6 bases, and 8 bases had no gene match. CDR1 is ENHRY and CDR2 is SYGVKD in the germline V gene. The CDR3 loop spans 15 amino acids. CDR3 sequence reads: CAISDPGQGTYEQYF. In nucleotides, the CDR3 is TGTGCCATCAGCGATCCGGGACAGGGAACCTACGAGCAGTACTTC.